The sequence of this T cell receptor beta chain was determined in a study of cytomegalovirus exposure and HLA in healthy donors. Overall study results and limits: A later analysis linked a missense DCLRE1C variant to TCR beta V- and J-gene trimming. Most of the TCR beta V segments (in an earlier analysis) were productive either about 87% or about 30% of the time. Available immune exposure information covered CMV serostatus only.

Comment on this clone: Its antigen is still unknown.

PCR involved 60 Vbeta and 13 Jbeta primers. The table came from immunoSEQ multiplex PCR; TCRdb's copy has only in-frame clones and leaves some out. This table holds 95,000 to 150,000 clones, approximately 66% found once. The sequence was collected from a middle-aged woman in good health and CMV-seropositive. The sample taken for sequencing was PBMCs.

The DNA for the CDR3 is TGTGCCACCTCGACCGGGACAGGGCACGAAAAACTGTTTTTT. Residues: CATSTGTGHEKLFF. The chain is built from TRBV10-3 and TRBJ1-4, with 9 positions matching TRBD1. The CDR3 has 14 residues. In germline, CDR1 is ENHRY, CDR2 SYGVKD. Trimming cost V 10 bases and J 8 bases; bases outside gene matches: 11.